A single sample gave rise to the 14 T cell receptor beta chains below, sequenced in a study of T cell repertoires in aging, cancer and after chemotherapy. Multiplex touch-down PCR with TRB-A/B primers amplified rearranged V-D-J TRB sequences. One entry per CDR3 protein results from TCRdb running MiXCR on the multiplex PCR reads. This table has 1,500 or so distinct CDR3 sequences, more than 20% appearing once. Peripheral blood genomic DNA, not sorted cells or RNA, was the template. The sequencing sample was made of blood. The receptors come from a human donor with a solid tumor.

The CDR3 loop reads CASTNRERLANTEAFF. CDR3 coding DNA: TGTGCCAGCACCAACCGTGAAAGGCTAGCGAACACTGAAGCTTTCTTT. The chain uses TRBV7-2 and TRBJ1-1; no clear D gene. The CDR3 extends over 16 amino acids. Per the germline V gene, CDR1 is SGHTA and CDR2 is FQGNSA. With 7 bases removed from V and 1 base from J, the gap between germline ends came to 19 bases.

This clonotype is deemed large. This rearrangement joins TRBV20-1 to TRBJ2-5, with TRBD1 matching 8 bases. Germline CDR1 and CDR2: DFQATT and SNEGSKA (reference sequence). The V and J ends lost 5 bases and 5 bases, in that order; junction bases with no gene match: 10. This CDR3 spans 14 amino acids. CDR3 loop: CSAADRVGRETQYF. The CDR3 bases are TGCAGTGCTGCGGACAGGGTCGGGCGGGAGACCCAGTACTTC.

V gene TRBV4-3 combines with J gene TRBJ1-5; D perhaps matches TRBD1 (5 bases). CDR3 size: 15 residues. Germline values: CDR1 LGHNA, CDR2 YSLEER. V lost 3 bases and J 9 bases, leaving 18 bases between the germline ends. The CDR3 DNA follows: TGCGCCAGCAGCCAGCTGAGGGCAGGGAATACGCCCCAGCATTTT. Protein product: CASSQLRAGNTPQHF.

This clonotype qualifies as large. The chain joins TRBV6-5 to TRBJ2-7; 7 positions match TRBD2. The CDR3 runs to 15 residues. Germline V CDR1 and CDR2: MNHEY, SVGAGI. V shed 0 bases, J shed 4 bases, and the junction held 6 bases outside the gene matches. Here the CDR3 reads CASSYSRGGSYEQYF. The DNA for the CDR3 is TGTGCCAGCAGTTACTCCCGGGGAGGGTCGTACGAGCAGTACTTC.

By sample fraction, this clonotype is medium-sized. The chain has TRBV27 and TRBJ1-6, with D uncertain. Deletions cut 5 bases from V and 0 bases from J, with 17 bases between. CDR1 is MNHEY, CDR2 SMNVEV, per germline (reference sequence). The CDR3 sequence is 18 residues long. This CDR3 reads CASSPNREYNSYNSPLHF. The CDR3 DNA reads as TGTGCCAGCAGTCCCAACCGGGAGTATAACTCCTATAATTCACCCCTCCACTTT.

This clonotype was found a few times. The CDR3 DNA follows: TGTGCCAGCAGCTTAGGGGTTTTCTACGAGCAGTACTTC. Its translation is CASSLGVFYEQYF. The gene calls are TRBV7-2 and TRBJ2-7; D gene ambiguous. V lost 1 base and J 3 bases, leaving 7 bases between the germline ends. CDR1 and CDR2 from the germline V gene are SGHTA and FQGNSA. This CDR3 has 13 residues.

This clonotype was found a few times. The junction shows a germline mismatch at one end, possibly a read error. V and J are TRBV20-1 and TRBJ1-1, with D unclear. The CDR3 is 13 amino acids. Germline V gene lookup returns CDR1 DFQATT and CDR2 SNEGSKA (reference sequence). Here the CDR3 reads CSARVGAPGERVF. The DNA of the CDR3 is TGCAGTGCTAGAGTGGGCGCGCCCGGGGAAAGGGTCTTT.

CDR3 coding DNA: TGTGCCAGCAGCTCTCGGACAGGGTTTGGACATGGCTACACCTTC. It codes for CASSSRTGFGHGYTF. The rearrangement uses TRBV4-2 and TRBJ1-2; 8 nucleotides line up with TRBD1. The CDR3 consists of 15 residues. The V gene end was trimmed by 5 bases and the J gene end by 6 bases; junction bases not matched to a gene: 11. Germline-derived CDR1 and CDR2 are LGHNA and YNFKEQ.

Judged by abundance, this clonotype is medium-sized (0.01 to 0.1%). J is TRBJ2-5 and V is TRBV20-1; 10 bases are shared with TRBD1. J lost 1 base, V lost 6 bases, and 2 bases had no gene match. Per germline, CDR1 DFQATT and CDR2 SNEGSKA (reference sequence). The CDR3 covers 13 residues. CDR3 nucleotide sequence: TGCAGTGCGAGGGACAGGGGCCAAGAGACCCAGTACTTC. Residues: CSARDRGQETQYF.

Remarks on this clonotype: At one of its ends the junction is not consistent with the germline gene, which may arise from a read error. J is TRBJ2-3 and V is TRBV20-1; possible D gene TRBD1, 5 bases. CDR1 and CDR2 (germline): DFQATT, SNEGSKA (reference sequence). The CDR3 loop spans 14 amino acids. The CDR3 reads CSARRQSSKDTQYF. The CDR3 DNA reads TGCAGTGCTAGGAGACAGTCCAGCAAAGATACGCAGTATTTT.

The CDR3 bases are TGTGCCAGCAGGGGGATGGGGGCGGAGAGGAGCACTGAAGCTTTCTTT. It translates to CASRGMGAERSTEAFF. The chain joins TRBV12-3 or TRBV12-4 to TRBJ1-1; tentatively, D is TRBD1 (6 bases). V shed 6 bases and J shed 4 bases, with 21 bases lying between them. The CDR3 is 16 residues long.

This clonotype is classed as medium-sized. V is TRBV29-1 and J is TRBJ2-3; 7 nucleotides agree with TRBD2. The germline gives CDR1 SQVTM, CDR2 ANQGSEA. The CDR3 runs 16 residues. V was pared by 4 bases and J by 1 base, with 11 bases of the junction left unmatched. This CDR3 reads CSVGGERAGRTDTQYF. The CDR3 DNA follows: TGCAGCGTTGGGGGGGAGAGAGCGGGGCGCACAGATACGCAGTATTTT.

This clonotype has a handful of counts. The chain carries TRBV4-3 and TRBJ2-5; D is perhaps TRBD1 (6 bases). Trimming removed 2 bases from V and 4 bases from J, with 14 bases in between. The CDR3 covers 15 residues. Germline V CDR1 and CDR2: LGHNA, YSLEER. The CDR3 DNA reads as TGCGCCAGCAGCCAACAACACAGGGTCCGAGAGACCCAGTACTTC. Translating it yields CASSQQHRVRETQYF.

By sample fraction, this clonotype is medium-sized. This chain connects TRBV20-1 to TRBJ2-3; D gene unclear. The CDR3 is made up of 13 amino acids. In germline, CDR1 is DFQATT, CDR2 SNEGSKA (reference sequence). Trimming took 3 bases from V and 10 from J, leaving 17 bases between them. The CDR3 DNA sequence: TGCAGTGCTAGCCAAAGCCCAGGTTATCCGCAGTATTTT. Residues: CSASQSPGYPQYF.